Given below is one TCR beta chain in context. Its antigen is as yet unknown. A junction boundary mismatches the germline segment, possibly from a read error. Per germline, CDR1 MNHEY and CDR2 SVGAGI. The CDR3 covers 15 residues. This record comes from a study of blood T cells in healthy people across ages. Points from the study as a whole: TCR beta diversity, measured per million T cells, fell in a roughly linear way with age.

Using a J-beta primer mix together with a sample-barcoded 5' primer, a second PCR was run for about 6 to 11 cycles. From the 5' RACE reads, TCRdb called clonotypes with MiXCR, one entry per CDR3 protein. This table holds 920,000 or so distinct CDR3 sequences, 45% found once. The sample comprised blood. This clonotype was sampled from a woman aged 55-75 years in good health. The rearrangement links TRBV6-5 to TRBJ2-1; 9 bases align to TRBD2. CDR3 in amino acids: CASSSSGRSSNGQFF. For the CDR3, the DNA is TGTGCCAGCAGTTCAAGCGGGAGGTCCTCTAATGGGCAGTTCTTC.